This T cell receptor (beta chain) was sequenced during a study of T cells in Graves' hyperthyroidism and ophthalmopathy. Stable disease denoted Graves' hyperthyroidism without ophthalmopathy progression within 18 months. Patients aged 18 to 65 had newly diagnosed hyperthyroidism that had lasted under 2 months. Researchers amplified the TCR beta CDR3 regions from RNA transcripts. The study used the HTBI primer set for a first-round RT-PCR of the TCR CDR3. TCRdb recomputed calls from the multiplex PCR reads with MiXCR, one row per CDR3 protein. The repertoire holds about 350,000 distinct CDR3 sequences, with 14% as singletons. A remark on this clonotype: Being one base from a much bigger clone, this may be a read error.

The CDR3 totals 14 residues. Germline CDR1 MDHEN, CDR2 SYDVKM. The sample comprised blood. The TCR comes from a woman younger than 45 with Graves' hyperthyroidism. This rearrangement joins TRBV28 to TRBJ1-5; no definite D call. The CDR3 reads CAGSSGLSDQPQHF. The CDR3 bases are TGTGCCGGCAGTTCAGGTTTGTCCGATCAGCCCCAGCATTTT.